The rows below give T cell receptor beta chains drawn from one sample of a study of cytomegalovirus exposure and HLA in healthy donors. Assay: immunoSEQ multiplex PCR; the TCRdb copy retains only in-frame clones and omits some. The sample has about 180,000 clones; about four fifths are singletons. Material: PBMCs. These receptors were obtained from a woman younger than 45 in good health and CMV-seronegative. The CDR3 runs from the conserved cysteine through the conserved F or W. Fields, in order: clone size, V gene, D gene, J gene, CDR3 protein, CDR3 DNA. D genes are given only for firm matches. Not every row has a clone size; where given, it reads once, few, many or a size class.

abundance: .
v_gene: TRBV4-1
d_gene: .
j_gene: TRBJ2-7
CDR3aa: CASSPTTGNYEQYF
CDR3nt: TGCGCCAGCAGCCCGACGACAGGCAACTACGAGCAGTACTTC

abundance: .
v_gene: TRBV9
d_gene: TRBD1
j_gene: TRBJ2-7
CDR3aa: CASSAEGSRAGGISSYEQYF
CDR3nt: TGTGCCAGCAGCGCAGAGGGGAGTCGGGCAGGGGGCATAAGCTCCTACGAGCAGTACTTC

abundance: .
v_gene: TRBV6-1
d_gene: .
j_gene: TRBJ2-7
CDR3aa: CASTLGLGGTYEQYF
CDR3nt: TGTGCCAGCACCCTGGGCCTGGGAGGTACCTACGAGCAGTACTTC

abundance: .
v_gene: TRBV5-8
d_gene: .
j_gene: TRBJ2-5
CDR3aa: CASSYGQGSGGTQYF
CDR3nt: TGTGCCAGCAGCTATGGCCAAGGGTCCGGGGGGACCCAGTACTTC

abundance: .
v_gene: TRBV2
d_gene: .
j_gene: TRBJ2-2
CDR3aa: CASSDRLRAAGELFF
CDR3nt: TGTGCCAGCAGTGATAGGCTCAGGGCCGCCGGGGAGCTGTTTTTT

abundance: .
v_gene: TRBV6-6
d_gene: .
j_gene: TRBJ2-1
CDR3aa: CASSATGLIVNEQFF
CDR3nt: TGTGCCAGCAGTGCTACAGGGTTAATTGTCAATGAGCAGTTCTTC

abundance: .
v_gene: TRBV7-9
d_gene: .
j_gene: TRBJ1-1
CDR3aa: CASSLLAGVPEAFF
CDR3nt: TGTGCCAGCAGCTTACTCGCAGGGGTGCCTGAAGCTTTCTTT

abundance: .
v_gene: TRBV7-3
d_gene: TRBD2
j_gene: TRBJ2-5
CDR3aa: CASSPTSGGEETQYF
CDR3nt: TGTGCCAGCAGCCCAACCTCGGGGGGGGAAGAGACCCAGTACTTC

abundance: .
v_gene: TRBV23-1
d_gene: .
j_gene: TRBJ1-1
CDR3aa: CASSQCLRGPKGENTEAFF
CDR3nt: TGCGCCAGCAGTCAATGCCTGCGGGGGCCGAAGGGGGAGAACACTGAAGCTTTCTTT

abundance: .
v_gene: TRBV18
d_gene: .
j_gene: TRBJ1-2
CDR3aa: CASSPRAGRDYGYTF
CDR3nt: TGTGCCAGCTCACCACGGGCGGGACGGGACTATGGCTACACCTTC

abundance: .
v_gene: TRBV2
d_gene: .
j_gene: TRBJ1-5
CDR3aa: CASSGTGDGNQPQHF
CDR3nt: TGTGCCAGCAGTGGGACGGGGGACGGCAATCAGCCCCAGCATTTT

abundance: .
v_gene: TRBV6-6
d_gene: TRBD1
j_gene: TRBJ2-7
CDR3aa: CASSSQGDYEQYF
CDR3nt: TGTGCCAGCAGCTCTCAGGGGGACTACGAGCAGTACTTC

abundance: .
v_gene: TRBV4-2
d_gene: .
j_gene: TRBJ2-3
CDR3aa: CASSQEEGANTQYF
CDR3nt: TGTGCCAGCAGCCAAGAAGAAGGGGCAAATACGCAGTATTTT

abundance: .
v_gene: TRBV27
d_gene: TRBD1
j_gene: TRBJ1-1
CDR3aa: CASSFIRGRLTEAFF
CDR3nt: TGTGCCAGCAGTTTTATCAGGGGGCGGTTGACTGAAGCTTTCTTT

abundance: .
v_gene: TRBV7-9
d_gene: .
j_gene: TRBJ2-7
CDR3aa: CASSSLGGVPGEYF
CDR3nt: TGTGCCAGCAGCTCACTGGGGGGGGTCCCAGGGGAGTACTTC

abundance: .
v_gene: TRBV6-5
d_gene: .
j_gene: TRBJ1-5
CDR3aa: CASGIQGESNQPQHF
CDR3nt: TGTGCCAGCGGTATCCAGGGTGAGAGCAATCAGCCCCAGCATTTT

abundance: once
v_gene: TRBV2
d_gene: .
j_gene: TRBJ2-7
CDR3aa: CASSGLYEQYF
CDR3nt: TGTGCCAGCAGTGGACTTTACGAGCAGTACTTC

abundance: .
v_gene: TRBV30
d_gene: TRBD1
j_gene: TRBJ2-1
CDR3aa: CAWRGQGDEQFF
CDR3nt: TGTGCCTGGAGGGGACAGGGGGATGAGCAGTTCTTC

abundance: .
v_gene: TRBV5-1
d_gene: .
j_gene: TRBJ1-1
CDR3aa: CASSLAGTLSVLTNTEAFF
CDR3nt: TGCGCCAGCAGCTTGGCAGGTACTCTCTCGGTGTTGACGAACACTGAAGCTTTCTTT

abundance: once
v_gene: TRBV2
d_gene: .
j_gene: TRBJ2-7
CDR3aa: CASTPEATYEQYF
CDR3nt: TGTGCCAGCACCCCAGAGGCAACCTACGAGCAGTACTTC

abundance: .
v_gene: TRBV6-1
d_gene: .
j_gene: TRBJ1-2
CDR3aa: CASSGVQGSGYTF
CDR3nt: TGTGCCAGCAGTGGAGTCCAGGGGAGTGGCTACACCTTC

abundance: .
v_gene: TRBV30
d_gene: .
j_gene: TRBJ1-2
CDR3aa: CAWSAGGYTF
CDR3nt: TGTGCCTGGAGTGCCGGTGGCTACACCTTC

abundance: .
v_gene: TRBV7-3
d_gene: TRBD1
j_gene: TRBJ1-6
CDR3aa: CASSYGTGKGSPLHF
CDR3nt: TGTGCCAGCAGCTACGGGACAGGGAAGGGCTCACCCCTCCACTTT

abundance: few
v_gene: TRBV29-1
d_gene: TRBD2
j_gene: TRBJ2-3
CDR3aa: CSGWRRGLGTDTQYF
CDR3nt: TGCAGCGGCTGGAGGCGGGGGTTGGGGACAGATACGCAGTATTTT

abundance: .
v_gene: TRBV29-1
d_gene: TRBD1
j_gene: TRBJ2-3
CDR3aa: CSVGGGQGNTDTQYF
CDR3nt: TGCAGCGTTGGGGGGGGACAGGGAAACACAGATACGCAGTATTTT

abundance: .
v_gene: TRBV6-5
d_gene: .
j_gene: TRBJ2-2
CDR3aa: CASRGLGGELFF
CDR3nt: TGTGCCAGCCGAGGACTTGGCGGGGAGCTGTTTTTT

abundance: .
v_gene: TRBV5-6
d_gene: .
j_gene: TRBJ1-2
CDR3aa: CASSGRGNGYTF
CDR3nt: TGTGCCAGCAGCGGGAGGGGAAATGGCTACACCTTC

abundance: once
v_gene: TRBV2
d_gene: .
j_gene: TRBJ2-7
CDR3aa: CASMVQGGLEQYF
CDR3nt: TGTGCCAGCATGGTACAGGGGGGGCTCGAGCAGTACTTC

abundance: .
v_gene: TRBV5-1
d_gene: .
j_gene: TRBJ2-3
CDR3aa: CASSPLSASSTDTQYF
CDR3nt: TGCGCCAGCAGCCCTCTTAGCGCGTCTAGCACAGATACGCAGTATTTT

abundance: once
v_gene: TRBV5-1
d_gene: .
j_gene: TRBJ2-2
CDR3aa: CASSPEVGGSGELFF
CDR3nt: TGCGCCAGCAGCCCCGAAGTCGGGGGATCCGGGGAGCTGTTTTTT

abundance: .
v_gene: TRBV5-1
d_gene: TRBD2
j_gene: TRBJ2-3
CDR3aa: CASSSVSGGFTDTQYF
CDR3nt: TGCGCCAGCAGCTCCGTGAGCGGGGGATTTACAGATACGCAGTATTTT

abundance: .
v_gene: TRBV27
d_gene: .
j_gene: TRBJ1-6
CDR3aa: CASSSIRAEVGSPLHF
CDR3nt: TGTGCCAGCTCCTCTATAAGGGCGGAGGTGGGTTCACCCCTCCACTTT

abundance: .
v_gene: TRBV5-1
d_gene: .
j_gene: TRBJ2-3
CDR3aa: CASSSDRFRGRFGDTQYF
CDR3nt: TGCGCCAGCAGCTCGGACCGCTTTCGGGGGAGATTCGGTGATACGCAGTATTTT

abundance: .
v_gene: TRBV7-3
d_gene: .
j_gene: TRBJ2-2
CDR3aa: CASTNGVNTGELFF
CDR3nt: TGTGCCAGCACAAACGGGGTGAACACCGGGGAGCTGTTTTTT

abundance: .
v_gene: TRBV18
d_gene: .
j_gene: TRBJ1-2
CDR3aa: CASSGQIYGYTF
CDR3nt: TGTGCCAGCTCAGGGCAGATCTATGGCTACACCTTC

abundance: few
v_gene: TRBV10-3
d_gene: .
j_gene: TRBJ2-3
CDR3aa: CAIRNSGSDTDTQYF
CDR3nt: TGTGCCATCAGGAACAGTGGGTCTGATACAGATACGCAGTATTTT

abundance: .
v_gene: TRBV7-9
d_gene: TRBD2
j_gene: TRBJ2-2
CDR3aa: CASSRGGLAGVGGELFF
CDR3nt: TGTGCCAGCAGCCGCGGGGGACTAGCGGGGGTCGGCGGGGAGCTGTTTTTT

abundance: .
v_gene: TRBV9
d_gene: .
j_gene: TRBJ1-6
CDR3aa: CASSVGRGLDSPLHF
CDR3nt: TGTGCCAGCAGCGTAGGTCGGGGGTTAGATTCACCCCTCCACTTT

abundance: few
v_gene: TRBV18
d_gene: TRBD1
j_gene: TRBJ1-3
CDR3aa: CASSPRRDRVPPIYF
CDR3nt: TGTGCCAGCTCACCACGCCGGGACAGGGTACCCCCGATATATTTT

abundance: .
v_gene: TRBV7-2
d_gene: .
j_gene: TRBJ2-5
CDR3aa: CASSLAGGAEETQYF
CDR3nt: TGTGCCAGCAGCTTAGCGGGGGGTGCGGAAGAGACCCAGTACTTC

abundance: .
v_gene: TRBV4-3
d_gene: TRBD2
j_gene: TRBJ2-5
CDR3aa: CASSQTLAGDGETQYF
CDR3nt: TGCGCCAGCAGCCAAACTCTAGCGGGGGATGGAGAGACCCAGTACTTC

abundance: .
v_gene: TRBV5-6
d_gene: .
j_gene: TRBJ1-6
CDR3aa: CASSLPGSYNSPLHF
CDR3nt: TGTGCCAGCAGCTTGCCAGGCTCCTATAATTCACCCCTCCACTTT

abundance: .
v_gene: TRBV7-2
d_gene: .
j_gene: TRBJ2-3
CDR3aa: CASSSYASTDTQYF
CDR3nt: TGTGCCAGCAGCTCCTACGCTAGCACAGATACGCAGTATTTT

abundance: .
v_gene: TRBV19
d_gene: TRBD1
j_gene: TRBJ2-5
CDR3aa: CASTGTEQETQYF
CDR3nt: TGTGCCAGTACCGGGACAGAACAAGAGACCCAGTACTTC

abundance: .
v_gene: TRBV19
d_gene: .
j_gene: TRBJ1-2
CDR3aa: CASNVGASYGYTF
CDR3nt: TGTGCCAGTAATGTGGGGGCGAGCTATGGCTACACCTTC

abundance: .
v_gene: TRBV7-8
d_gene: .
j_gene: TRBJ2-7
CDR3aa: CASSPREDEQYF
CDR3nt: TGTGCCAGCAGCCCCAGGGAGGACGAGCAGTACTTC

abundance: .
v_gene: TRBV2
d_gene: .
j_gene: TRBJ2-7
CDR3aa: CASSELSYEQYF
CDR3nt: TGTGCCAGCAGTGAACTCTCCTACGAGCAGTACTTC